Listed below are T cell receptor beta chains from one sample, sequenced in a study of blood T cell repertoires in COVID-19. The assay was immunoSEQ multiplex PCR, and TCRdb's table has in-frame clones only and misses some. The sample holds a few hundred thousand clones, about 90% seen once. The sample was PBMCs or T cells enriched from blood (not recorded which). Every receptor here comes from a woman aged 30 to 39 who had recovered from COVID-19. Each CDR3 is given with its conserved first and last residue. A D gene is named only where the DNA matches it firmly. Some rows have no size entry. The others give once, few or many, or a class for an expanded clone.

D	V	J	size	DNA	CDR3
.	TRBV5-6	TRBJ1-2	.	TGTGCCAGCAGCTTGGCAGGGGCTGGAGGCTACACCTTC	CASSLAGAGGYTF
TRBD2	TRBV29-1	TRBJ2-1	once	TGCAGCGAGACTAGCGGGAGTTACAATGAGCAGTTCTTC	CSETSGSYNEQFF
.	TRBV5-1	TRBJ1-1	few	TGCGCCAGCAGGGCCCTCTTGAACACTGAAGCTTTCTTT	CASRALLNTEAFF
.	TRBV2	TRBJ1-6	once	TGTGCCAGCAGCGAACTCAACAGGGTAGAGTCACCCCTCCACTTT	CASSELNRVESPLHF
.	TRBV7-3	TRBJ1-1	.	TGTGCCAGCAGCTTAAGGCAGGGCGCTGAAGCTTTCTTT	CASSLRQGAEAFF
.	TRBV5-1	TRBJ2-3	.	TGCGCCAGCAGCTACAAACAGACAACCACAGATACGCAGTATTTT	CASSYKQTTTDTQYF
TRBD1	TRBV19	TRBJ1-2	.	TGTGCCAGTAGTTTCCGGGAACAGGGGTTCGGAGGCTACACCTTC	CASSFREQGFGGYTF
.	TRBV28	TRBJ1-1	once	TGTGCCAGCAGCCTCCCCCATGAGGCTGAAGCTTTCTTT	CASSLPHEAEAFF
.	TRBV5-1	TRBJ1-1	.	TGCGCCAGCCACGGCAGTACTATGAACACTGAAGCTTTCTTT	CASHGSTMNTEAFF
.	TRBV7-6	TRBJ2-7	.	TGTGCCAGCAGCTTAGCGCGGGGTGTGCAGTACTTC	CASSLARGVQYF
TRBD2	TRBV28	TRBJ2-7	.	TGTGCCAGTGGACCGGTAGCGGGTAACTCCTACGAGCAGTACTTC	CASGPVAGNSYEQYF
TRBD1	TRBV25-1	TRBJ1-2	.	TGTGCCAGCAAAGGACAGGGAATTGGCTACACCTTC	CASKGQGIGYTF
TRBD1	TRBV7-9	TRBJ1-1	.	TGTGCCAGCAGCCTCGACAGGGGAACTGAAGCTTTCTTT	CASSLDRGTEAFF
TRBD1	TRBV2	TRBJ2-1	once	TGTGCCAGTGGAGGATGGACAGGAACCAATGAGCAGTTCTTC	CASGGWTGTNEQFF
TRBD2	TRBV6-5	TRBJ2-3	once	TGTGCCAGCAGTTCGGGACTAGCGAATACGCAGTATTTT	CASSSGLANTQYF
.	TRBV11-1	TRBJ2-3	.	TGTGCCAGCAGCCCAGAAACAGATACGCAGTATTTT	CASSPETDTQYF
.	TRBV5-1	TRBJ1-2	.	TGCGCCAGCAGCTTGGATCTGGGGCAGAACTATGGCTACACCTTC	CASSLDLGQNYGYTF
.	TRBV11-2	TRBJ2-7	once	TGTGCCAGCAGCCCGCAGTCTCCGGGGAGCCACGAGCAGTACTTC	CASSPQSPGSHEQYF
.	TRBV5-8	TRBJ2-5	.	TGTGCCAGCACCGAGGGTGGGGGCTCGCAAGAGACCCAGTACTTC	CASTEGGGSQETQYF
.	TRBV2	TRBJ1-1	.	TGTGCCAGCAGTTATACAGAGAACACTGAAGCTTTCTTT	CASSYTENTEAFF
TRBD2	TRBV20-1	TRBJ2-1	.	TGCAGTGCTAGTCGTAGCGGGAAATATGAGCAGTTCTTC	CSASRSGKYEQFF
TRBD2	TRBV5-5	TRBJ2-1	.	TGTGCCAGCAGCTTAACTAGCGGGGCGCCCCAGTTCTTC	CASSLTSGAPQFF
.	TRBV21-1	TRBJ2-5	.	TGTGCCAGCAGCAAGTCGGACAGGCCTAGGGAGACCCAGTACTTC	CASSKSDRPRETQYF
TRBD1	TRBV5-1	TRBJ1-1	.	TGCGCCAGCAGCAGAGGACAGGGTTCCATGAACACTGAAGCTTTCTTT	CASSRGQGSMNTEAFF
TRBD2	TRBV4-2	TRBJ2-5	.	TGTGCCAGCAGCGGGGGTGCGGGAGTGAGGGAGACCCAGTACTTC	CASSGGAGVRETQYF
.	TRBV7-2	TRBJ1-2	once	TGTGCCAGCAGCCAAATGGGGTCAGGGAAGGTGGTCGGTGGCTACACCTTC	CASSQMGSGKVVGGYTF
.	TRBV28	TRBJ1-2	.	TGTGCCAGCAACCTAAGGGGGGGGTTCTATGGCTACACCTTC	CASNLRGGFYGYTF
TRBD2	TRBV20-1	TRBJ2-7	.	TGCAGTGCTAGTACAGGGGTTGGTTGGACTAGCGGCTACGAGCAGTACTTC	CSASTGVGWTSGYEQYF
TRBD1	TRBV5-1	TRBJ2-7	.	TGCGCCAGCAGCTTGGGTGCCGGGACAGGGTTATCCTACGAGCAGTACTTC	CASSLGAGTGLSYEQYF
TRBD2	TRBV6-1	TRBJ2-5	.	TGTGCCAGCAGTGAACGGACTAGCGACAAAGAGACCCAGTACTTC	CASSERTSDKETQYF